Each of the 18 T cell receptor beta chains below was sequenced from the same sample in a study of blood T cells in healthy people across ages. Combining a sample-barcoded 5' primer with a J-beta primer mix, a second PCR ran for about 6 to 11 cycles. TCRdb fed the 5' RACE reads into MiXCR, producing one record per CDR3 protein. The sample has over 1,500,000 distinct CDR3 sequences, around 40% seen once. The sequencing input was blood. The receptors derive from a human donor in good health.

The rearrangement uses TRBV20-1 and TRBJ2-3; TRBD2 aligns across 10 bases. There are 15 residues in the CDR3. Per the germline V gene, CDR1 is DFQATT and CDR2 is SNEGSKA (reference sequence). V was pared by 5 bases and J by 5 bases, with 10 bases of the junction left unmatched. The CDR3 DNA sequence: TGCAGTGCTCCCGGTCGGCTAGCGGGGGTAGATACGCAGTATTTT. Translating gives CSAPGRLAGVDTQYF.

This clonotype appeared a few times. The CDR3 protein is CSAMNPGSSYNSPLHF. For the CDR3, the DNA is TGCAGTGCTATGAATCCAGGGAGCTCCTATAATTCACCCCTCCACTTT. The chain joins TRBV20-1 to TRBJ1-6, with TRBD1 as a possible D gene (5 bases). The CDR3 has 16 amino acids. Per the germline V gene, CDR1 is DFQATT and CDR2 is SNEGSKA (reference sequence). Trimming left V 4 bases short and J 0 bases short, with 13 bases between.

Concerning this clonotype: A much larger clone is a single base away; this may be a read error. The rearrangement joins TRBV20-1 to TRBJ1-1; tentative D call: TRBD1 (5 bases). Trimming left V 4 bases short and J 4 bases short, with 13 bases between. The CDR3 consists of 13 residues. Germline V lookup: CDR1 DFQATT, CDR2 SNEGSKA (reference sequence). CDR3 in amino acids: CSAISGRATEAFF. The DNA of the CDR3 is TGCAGTGCTATCAGTGGCAGGGCCACTGAAGCTTTCTTT.

Comment on this clonotype: Sequence at one end of the junction differs from germline and may be a read error. The rearrangement joins TRBV7-2 to TRBJ2-4, with D maybe TRBD2 (6 bases). The J call may be wrong; the DNA end is better matched by TRBJ2-7. The CDR3 consists of 14 residues. CDR1 SGHTA and CDR2 FQGNSA come from the germline V gene. The CDR3 DNA sequence: TGTGTCAGCAGCTTAGGCGGGGCTTACCACGAGCAGTACTTC. It translates to CVSSLGGAYHEQYF.

This chain links TRBV7-9 with TRBJ2-7; 9 positions agree with TRBD1. V gave up 4 bases and J gave up 3 bases; unmatched junction bases: 4. Per the germline V gene, CDR1 is SEHNR and CDR2 is FQNEAQ (reference sequence). The CDR3 sequence is 14 residues long. The DNA for the CDR3 is TGTGCCAGCAGCTGGACGGGACAGGGCTACGAGCAGTACTTC. Its translation: CASSWTGQGYEQYF.

The chain combines TRBV7-9 with TRBJ2-1; the D is unclear. V lost 3 bases, J lost 0 bases, and 9 bases lay in between. There are 15 residues in the CDR3. Germline values: CDR1 SEHNR, CDR2 FQNEAQ (reference sequence). This CDR3 is CASSLTGYSYNEQFF. The CDR3 DNA follows: TGTGCCAGCAGCTTGACGGGTTACTCCTACAATGAGCAGTTCTTC.

This chain connects TRBV5-1 to TRBJ2-5; 7 positions agree with TRBD2. Germline CDR1 and CDR2: SGHRS and YFSETQ. J lost 3 bases, V lost 5 bases, and 10 bases had no gene match. The CDR3 covers 15 residues. The CDR3 here is CASSWVGTTEETQYF. For the CDR3, the DNA is TGCGCCAGCAGTTGGGTCGGGACTACCGAAGAGACCCAGTACTTC.

The J gene is TRBJ2-5, the V gene TRBV6-5; 7 bases align to TRBD1. CDR3 length: 15 residues. Germline V lookup: CDR1 MNHEY, CDR2 SVGAGI. With 5 bases clipped from V and 5 bases from J, the junction kept 11 bases outside the gene matches. CDR3 in DNA: TGTGCCAGCAGTAGGGGCGACAGGGACGCGGAGACCCAGTACTTC. It codes for CASSRGDRDAETQYF.

This chain uses TRBV2 with TRBJ2-1, with 9 bases identical to TRBD1. The CDR3 loop spans 13 amino acids. V lost 8 bases, J lost 9 bases, and 8 bases stayed unmatched. Germline CDR1 and CDR2: SNHLY and FYNNEI. The CDR3 spells CASLYRGRVEQFF. The CDR3 nucleotides are TGTGCCAGCTTATACAGGGGGCGGGTTGAGCAGTTCTTC.

This clonotype was counted between two and nine times. The chain is built from TRBV5-6 and TRBJ2-7; the match to TRBD2 covers 7 bases. The CDR3 runs 14 residues. J lost 3 bases, V lost 3 bases, and 6 bases had no gene match. Germline V gene sequence: CDR1 SGHDT, CDR2 YYEEEE. The CDR3 is CASSSYPGGYEQYF. In DNA, the CDR3 is TGTGCCAGCAGCTCCTACCCGGGGGGCTACGAGCAGTACTTC.

A remark on this clonotype: Germline and junction disagree at one end, which may indicate a read error. The rearrangement links TRBV20-1 to TRBJ2-1; the D gene is possibly TRBD2 (5 bases). This CDR3 is built from 15 residues. Germline CDR1 DFQATT, CDR2 SNEGSKA (reference sequence). This CDR3 reads CSARSGESSYNERFF. DNA for the CDR3: TGCAGTGCTCGATCCGGGGAGAGCTCCTACAATGAGCGGTTCTTC.

This clonotype was recorded a few times. The CDR3 here is CSARDRMSSTDTQYF. DNA of the CDR3: TGCAGTGCTAGAGATCGCATGTCGAGCACAGATACGCAGTATTTT. The chain links TRBV20-1 to TRBJ2-3; no firm D call. The germline CDR1 and CDR2 sequences are DFQATT and SNEGSKA (reference sequence). This CDR3 spans 15 amino acids. Deletions cut 0 bases from V and 0 bases from J, with 10 bases between.

This clonotype was seen a few times. One end of the junction fails to match germline, which may point to a read error. V is TRBV5-1 and J is TRBJ1-2; no definite D call. The CDR3 extends over 13 amino acids. Germline CDR1 SGHRS, CDR2 YFSETQ. CDR3 nucleotide sequence: TGTGCCAGCAGCTTGGAGACATCCTATGGCTACACCTTC. Encoded protein: CASSLETSYGYTF.

The J gene is TRBJ2-5, the V gene TRBV20-1; D uncertain. V gave up 0 bases and J gave up 9 bases, with 8 bases separating them. Per the germline V gene, CDR1 is DFQATT and CDR2 is SNEGSKA (reference sequence). This CDR3 is 11 amino acids long. CDR3 residues: CSARDLGPQYF. The CDR3 DNA follows: TGCAGTGCTAGAGATCTAGGTCCCCAGTACTTC.

V is TRBV7-2 and J is TRBJ1-2; no reliable D call. This CDR3 is 14 amino acids long. Germline assignment: CDR1 SGHTA and CDR2 FQGNSA. V gave up 1 base and J gave up 6 bases, with 12 bases separating them. The CDR3, as DNA: TGTGCCAGCAGCTTAGTTGGGTATGGGGATGGCTACACCTTC. Its translation: CASSLVGYGDGYTF.

This clonotype was observed a few times. The chain couples TRBV11-1 to TRBJ2-1, with 8 bases matching TRBD2. CDR1 and CDR2 (germline): SGHAT, FQDESV (reference sequence). The CDR3 has 16 residues. Trimming cost V 6 bases and J 6 bases; bases outside gene matches: 13. The CDR3 DNA reads as TGTGCCAGCAGTTATTCTAGCGGGCTTAGTCTCAATGAGCAGTTCTTC. It codes for CASSYSSGLSLNEQFF.

The genes are TRBV28 and TRBJ1-1; maybe TRBD1 (5 bases). V was shortened by 11 bases and J by 2 bases, with 18 bases between the two germline ends. This CDR3 spans 14 amino acids. Germline V gene data show CDR1 as MDHEN and CDR2 as SYDVKM. CDR3 sequence reads: CAALGGILNTEAFF. The CDR3 coding sequence is TGTGCCGCCCTGGGGGGGATATTAAACACTGAAGCTTTCTTT. The whole variable domain, remainder taken from reference TRBV28 and TRBJ1-1, is DVKVTQSSRYLVKRTGEKVFLECVQDMDHENMFWYRQDPGLGLRLIYFSYDVKMKEKGDIPEGYSVSREKKERFSLILESASTNQTSMYLCAALGGILNTEAFFGQGTRLTVV.

This chain connects TRBV12-5 to TRBJ1-4; 7 bases map to TRBD1. From germline, CDR1 is LGHNT and CDR2 FRNRAP. The trim removed 5 bases at V and 8 bases at J, leaving 11 bases unmatched. The CDR3 totals 15 residues. Here the CDR3 reads CASGAPGTALEKLFF. The CDR3 DNA follows: TGTGCTAGTGGTGCCCCCGGGACAGCTTTGGAAAAACTGTTTTTT.